This TCR beta chain derives from a study of OX40 agonist ivuxolimab in advanced cancers. Profiling relied on immunoSEQ multiplex PCR, and the TCRdb table lists in-frame clones only, not all of them. This sample has approximately 26,000 clones, with about 88% found just once. The CDR3 contains 14 residues. Germline V gene sequence: CDR1 SEHNR, CDR2 FQNEAQ (reference sequence). Trimming left V 5 bases short and J 6 bases short, with 17 bases between. The sequencing used CD4+ or CD8+ T cells sorted from blood, collected in a trial of the OX40 agonist ivuxolimab. This sequence was found in an adult with an advanced solid tumor such as melanoma, head and neck, liver or kidney cancer. The V and J genes are TRBV7-9 and TRBJ2-7, with a tentative D call TRBD1 (6 bases). CDR3 loop: CASSRRDNQGEQYF. CDR3 DNA: TGTGCCAGCAGCAGACGGGACAACCAGGGCGAGCAGTACTTC.